This T cell receptor beta chain was identified in a study of technical replicates of blood from a handful of donors. This table comes from immunoSEQ multiplex PCR, and its TCRdb copy is limited to in-frame clones, with some not included. Among about 80,000 clones, approximately 94% were seen once, and the ten largest hold about 0.4%. CDR1 and CDR2 from the germline V gene are SGHRS and YFSETQ. Between the trimmed V and J ends, which lost 1 base and 1 base, there was a span of 13 bases. The CDR3 has 16 residues. This sequence joins TRBV5-1 and TRBJ2-3, with no clear D. The receptor was isolated from a human donor in good health. The source material was T cells isolated from PBMCs. The CDR3 sequence: CASSLFSRQGTDTQYF. As DNA, the CDR3 is TGCGCCAGCAGCTTGTTCAGTCGGCAGGGCACAGATACGCAGTATTTT.